Below, 21 T cell receptor beta chains from the same sample are listed, as sequenced in a study of cytomegalovirus exposure and HLA in healthy donors. Only in-frame clones appear in the TCRdb table, and some are missing; sequencing was by immunoSEQ multiplex PCR. Of about 120,000 clones detected, over 75% appear once; the ten largest clones hold about 6.9%. The sample taken for sequencing was PBMCs. The receptors were sampled from a woman under 30 in good health and CMV-seropositive.

The V and J genes are TRBV5-8 and TRBJ2-7, with a possible D match to TRBD2 (6 bases). The length of the CDR3 is 13 residues. The V end lost 4 bases, the J end lost 7 bases, and 15 bases lay between the germline ends. The germline gives CDR1 SGHTS, CDR2 YDEGEE. CDR3 coding DNA: TGTGCCAGCAGCCCCCTGGGGACTCGGGAGCAGTACTTC. Its translation is CASSPLGTREQYF.

CDR3 sequence reads: CASSLPSYEGYTF. DNA of the CDR3: TGCGCCAGCAGCTTGCCGAGTTACGAAGGCTACACCTTC. The chain is built from TRBV5-1 and TRBJ1-2; D ambiguous. V lost 1 base, J lost 8 bases, and 12 bases lay in between. The CDR3 is 13 amino acids. Germline V gives CDR1 SGHRS, CDR2 YFSETQ.

This chain joins TRBV11-3 and TRBJ1-1; D is perhaps TRBD1 (5 bases). CDR1 and CDR2 from the germline V gene are SGHNT and YENEEA. The CDR3 runs 14 residues. V was shortened by 4 bases and J by 4 bases, with 13 bases between the two germline ends. CDR3 nucleotide sequence: TGTGCCAGCAGCTCCAGGGCCCAAACCACTGAAGCTTTCTTT. This codes for CASSSRAQTTEAFF.

The CDR3 is CASSLDRPERYGYTF. The CDR3 DNA sequence: TGTGCCAGCAGTTTAGACAGGCCAGAAAGGTATGGCTACACCTTC. The chain couples TRBV28 to TRBJ1-2; a possible D gene is TRBD1 (6 bases). CDR1 and CDR2 (germline): MDHEN, SYDVKM. V lost 2 bases, J lost 5 bases, and 15 bases lay in between. There are 15 residues in the CDR3.

J is TRBJ2-7 and V is TRBV11-2; possibly TRBD2 for D (5 bases). The CDR3 has 15 residues. Looked up from germline, CDR1 is SGHAT and CDR2 is FQNNGV. The V end was cut by 1 base, the J end by 5 bases, with 15 bases between. The CDR3 DNA follows: TGTGCCAGCAGCTTAGCTACTCGAGGGTTTAACGAGCAGTACTTC. It codes for CASSLATRGFNEQYF.

The gene calls are TRBV21-1 and TRBJ1-1; the listed D gene, TRBD1, was not tested against the DNA. TRBV21-1 corresponds to a pseudogene. This CDR3 spans 15 amino acids. The CDR3 bases are TGTGCCAGCAGCCCACGGACAGGGGGGCGCACTGAAGCTTTCTTT. This codes for CASSPRTGGRTEAFF.

The V and J genes are TRBV27 and TRBJ2-2, with D tentatively TRBD1 (5 bases). This CDR3 is built from 13 residues. The V gene lost 3 bases and the J gene lost 7 bases, with 9 bases spanning the gap. Germline CDR1 is MNHEY and CDR2 is SMNVEV (reference sequence). In DNA, the CDR3 is TGTGCCAGCAGTTTTCAACAGGTCGGGGAGCTGTTTTTT. Translation gives CASSFQQVGELFF.

The chain is built from TRBV5-5 and TRBJ1-3; 10 bases are shared with TRBD1. CDR3 length equals 15 residues. V lost 2 bases, J lost 7 bases, and 6 bases stayed unmatched. CDR1 SGHKS and CDR2 YYEKEE come from the germline V gene (reference sequence). The CDR3 sequence is CASSFGTGEWNTIYF. CDR3 sequence (DNA): TGTGCCAGCAGCTTTGGGACAGGGGAATGGAACACCATATATTTT.

The chain links TRBV19 to TRBJ2-6, with 8 bases matching TRBD2. Germline V gene data show CDR1 as LNHDA and CDR2 as SQIVND (reference sequence). V dropped 6 bases and J dropped 4; count of bases not matched to a gene: 14. The CDR3 contains 18 residues. CDR3 in amino acids: CASRPKGGGSSGANVLTF. The CDR3 bases are TGTGCCAGTAGGCCTAAAGGCGGGGGGTCCTCCGGGGCCAACGTCCTGACTTTC.

This clone came up a few times. This chain connects TRBV6-6 to TRBJ1-2, with 10 bases matching TRBD1. The junction had 3 bases not matched to a gene; V was cut back by 5 bases and J by 6 bases. The CDR3 spans 13 residues. The germline gives CDR1 MNHNY, CDR2 SVGAGI (reference sequence). The CDR3 coding sequence is TGTGCCAGCAGTCTGGGACAGGGGAATGGCTACACCTTC. Its protein is CASSLGQGNGYTF.

The chain joins TRBV28 to TRBJ2-1, with D maybe TRBD1 (6 bases). The V gene lost 3 bases and the J gene lost 2 bases, with 11 bases spanning the gap. Germline V gives CDR1 MDHEN, CDR2 SYDVKM. CDR3 size: 15 residues. The CDR3, as DNA: TGTGCCAGCAGTTTCGCCGGGACAACCTACAATGAGCAGTTCTTC. It is translated as CASSFAGTTYNEQFF.

The chain is built from TRBV19 and TRBJ2-3; 7 bases align to TRBD1. Germline V gene data show CDR1 as LNHDA and CDR2 as SQIVND (reference sequence). The CDR3 has 12 residues. The V and J ends lost 8 bases and 1 base, in that order; junction bases with no gene match: 0. The CDR3 coding sequence is TGTGCCAGTGGGACAGGCACAGATACGCAGTATTTT. Translating it yields CASGTGTDTQYF.

This chain links TRBV5-6 with TRBJ2-5; 9 bases agree with TRBD2. Germline V gives CDR1 SGHDT, CDR2 YYEEEE. This CDR3 has 15 amino acids. After removal of 1 base from V and 5 bases from J, the junction contained 6 bases not matched to a gene. The CDR3 DNA is TGTGCCAGCAGCTTGTTAGCGGGGGCGTCCGAGACCCAGTACTTC. The encoded protein is CASSLLAGASETQYF.

The V call is TRBV30, the J call TRBJ2-7; TRBD2 agrees at 9 bases. The germline V gene has CDR1 GTSNPN and CDR2 SVGIG (reference sequence). After removal of 0 bases from V and 6 bases from J, the junction contained 6 bases not matched to a gene. This CDR3 is 14 amino acids long. The CDR3 is CAWSVIAGDSEQYF. The CDR3 DNA reads as TGTGCCTGGAGTGTAATAGCGGGAGATTCCGAGCAGTACTTC.

Of note for this clone: One junction end disagrees with the germline gene, perhaps due to a read error. This chain connects TRBV5-1 to TRBJ2-3, with 8 bases identical to TRBD1. CDR1 and CDR2 from the germline V gene are SGHRS and YFSETQ. The CDR3 contains 14 residues. Here the CDR3 DNA reads TGCGCCAGCAGTTTGGACAGGGGCACAGATACGCAGTATTTT. It yields the protein CASSLDRGTDTQYF.

The chain recombines TRBV7-9 with TRBJ1-6; 11 bases are a match to TRBD1. V lost 2 bases to trimming and J lost 9 bases; unmatched junction nucleotides: 6. Germline CDR1 SEHNR, CDR2 FQNEAQ (reference sequence). There are 16 residues in the CDR3. The CDR3 DNA is TGTGCCAGCAGCTTAAAGGTGGGACAGGGGGGTTCACCCCTCCACTTT. Residues: CASSLKVGQGGSPLHF. The variable domain in full, with the rest retrieved from reference TRBV7-9 and TRBJ1-6, is DTGVSQNPRHKITKRGQNVTFRCDPISEHNRLYWYRQTLGQGPEFLTYFQNEAQLEKSRLLSDRFSAERPKGSFSTLEIQRTEQGDSAMYLCASSLKVGQGGSPLHFGNGTRLTVT.

The chain employs TRBV13 and TRBJ1-1, with D hard to call. Germline lookup yields CDR1 PRHDT and CDR2 FYEKMQ (reference sequence). V dropped 5 bases and J dropped 4 bases, with 17 bases sitting between them. This CDR3 contains 15 residues. CDR3: CASSPGPRAGTEAFF. Written as DNA, the CDR3 is TGTGCCAGCAGCCCCGGTCCGAGGGCGGGCACTGAAGCTTTCTTT.

This sequence joins TRBV6-1 and TRBJ1-6, with 11 bases lining up with TRBD1. V lost 7 bases, J lost 7 bases, and 6 bases stayed unmatched. Germline V lookup: CDR1 MNHNS, CDR2 SASEGT. This CDR3 has 15 residues. DNA for the CDR3: TGTGCCAGCATTGGGGACAGGGGGTGGAATTCACCCCTCCACTTT. Translated, it gives CASIGDRGWNSPLHF.

The J gene is TRBJ2-1, the V gene TRBV29-1; 10 nucleotides align to TRBD1. Germline loops: CDR1 SQVTM, CDR2 ANQGSEA. CDR3 length equals 14 residues. The J segment lost 10 bases and the V segment lost 6 bases, leaving 12 bases of the junction unmatched. CDR3 in amino acids: CSVEGGQGVGEQFF. The CDR3 DNA is TGCAGCGTCGAGGGCGGACAGGGGGTGGGGGAGCAGTTCTTC.

The rearrangement joins TRBV4-2 to TRBJ2-7; 10 nucleotides agree with TRBD2. V trimming: 0 bases; J trimming: 4 bases; junction bases outside the gene matches: 3. The CDR3 covers 15 residues. Germline V gene data show CDR1 as LGHNA and CDR2 as YNFKEQ. The CDR3 nucleotides read TGTGCCAGCAGCCAAGATAGCGGGGGGATGTACGAGCAGTACTTC. The encoded protein is CASSQDSGGMYEQYF.

The chain recombines TRBV6-1 with TRBJ1-1; a weak D match, TRBD1 (5 bases). The CDR3 consists of 12 residues. The germline CDR1 and CDR2 sequences are MNHNS and SASEGT. V lost 11 bases to trimming and J lost 2 bases, with 12 bases between them. The CDR3 DNA follows: TGTGCCTGCTGGGGCATCAACACTGAAGCTTTCTTT. The encoded protein is CACWGINTEAFF.